Below are 10 T cell receptor beta chains sequenced from a single sample in a study of cytomegalovirus exposure and HLA in healthy donors. The study ran its PCR with 60 Vbeta and 13 Jbeta primers. Assay used: immunoSEQ multiplex PCR; TCRdb lists only in-frame clones, some missing. The sample includes about 99,000 clones, about 80% seen only once; the top ten take roughly 3%. Sample: PBMCs. The receptors shown here come from a man in his forties in good health and CMV-seronegative.

The CDR3 loop is CASSVQYYNSPLHF. CDR3 DNA sequence: TGTGCCAGCAGCGTTCAGTACTATAATTCACCCCTCCACTTT. The gene calls are TRBV9 and TRBJ1-6; D ambiguous. Trimming removed 2 bases at V and 3 bases at J, with 6 bases between. Germline CDR1 reads SGDLS; CDR2 reads YYNGEE. The CDR3 runs to 14 residues.

Only a few counts were recorded for this clone. This chain uses TRBV5-4 with TRBJ2-7; 10 bases map to TRBD1. CDR1 SGHNT and CDR2 YYREEE come from the germline V gene (reference sequence). This CDR3 comprises 14 residues. Trimming cost V 4 bases and J 0 bases; bases outside gene matches: 1. In nucleotides, the CDR3 is TGTGCCAGCAGCAGGGACAGGGGCTCCTACGAGCAGTACTTC. The encoded protein is CASSRDRGSYEQYF.

J is TRBJ2-7 and V is TRBV10-2; TRBD1 matches 10 bases. The germline CDR1 and CDR2 sequences are WSHSY and SAAADI. This CDR3 is 13 amino acids long. The V gene end was trimmed by 9 bases and the J gene end by 5 bases; junction bases not matched to a gene: 7. The CDR3 here is CASSGDRGNEQYF. The CDR3 DNA follows: TGCGCCAGTTCAGGGGACAGGGGAAACGAGCAGTACTTC.

The chain couples TRBV29-1 to TRBJ2-7, with 7 bases matching TRBD1. This CDR3 comprises 14 residues. CDR1 SQVTM and CDR2 ANQGSEA come from the germline V gene. Unmatched junction bases numbered 7, after V lost 3 bases and J lost 2 bases. The CDR3 nucleotides read TGCAGCGTTGATGGACAGGCGGGTACCTACGAGCAGTACTTC. Its protein product is CSVDGQAGTYEQYF.

The V gene is TRBV18, the J gene TRBJ1-1, with a possible D match to TRBD1 (5 bases). Germline V gives CDR1 KGHSH, CDR2 LQKENI. This CDR3 is built from 14 residues. The V gene lost 5 bases and the J gene lost 4 bases, with 14 bases spanning the gap. CDR3 nucleotide sequence: TGTGCCAGCTCATCTGACAGCCTGAGCACTGAAGCTTTCTTT. This translates into CASSSDSLSTEAFF.

The rearrangement joins TRBV30 to TRBJ2-3; no clear D. CDR3 length equals 13 residues. The germline V gene encodes CDR1 GTSNPN and CDR2 SVGIG (reference sequence). Trimming shortened V by 2 bases and J by 4 bases, and 10 bases separated the two germline ends. The CDR3 reads CAWSPKFPDTQYF. CDR3 nucleotide sequence: TGTGCCTGGAGTCCTAAGTTTCCAGATACGCAGTATTTT.

V and J are TRBV30 and TRBJ2-5; 12 nucleotides agree with TRBD2. CDR1 is GTSNPN and CDR2 is SVGIG in the germline V gene (reference sequence). The V gene end was trimmed by 1 base and the J gene end by 5 bases; junction bases not matched to a gene: 5. The CDR3 length is 15 residues. The CDR3 nucleotides read TGTGCCTGGAGTGGACTAGCGGGAGTGAGCGAGACCCAGTACTTC. Translation gives CAWSGLAGVSETQYF.

The chain is built from TRBV29-1 and TRBJ2-2; 7 bases match TRBD2. Germline-derived CDR1 and CDR2 are SQVTM and ANQGSEA. The V segment lost 6 bases and the J segment 3 bases; nucleotides outside the gene matches: 7. The CDR3 extends over 14 amino acids. The CDR3 DNA sequence: TGCAGCGTCCAGGGAGGGATGCACACCGGGGAGCTGTTTTTT. Protein: CSVQGGMHTGELFF.

The chain employs TRBV7-3 and TRBJ1-1; 7 bases agree with TRBD1. Germline V CDR1 and CDR2: SGHTA, FQGTGA. This CDR3 has 13 residues. After removal of 5 bases from V and 4 bases from J, the junction contained 4 bases not matched to a gene. Here the CDR3 DNA reads TGTGCCAGCAGCGCTCAGGGGGGCACTGAAGCTTTCTTT. This translates into CASSAQGGTEAFF. The full variable domain, its missing parts supplied by reference TRBV7-3 and TRBJ1-1, is GAGVSQTPSNKVTEKGKYVELRCDPISGHTALYWYRQSLGQGPEFLIYFQGTGAADDSGLPNDRFFAVRPEGSVSTLKIQRTERGDSAVYLCASSAQGGTEAFFGQGTRLTVV.

The J gene is TRBJ2-3, the V gene TRBV27, with 10 bases lining up with TRBD2. This CDR3 has 19 amino acids. The V and J ends lost 3 bases and 2 bases, in that order; junction bases with no gene match: 14. The germline V gene encodes CDR1 MNHEY and CDR2 SMNVEV (reference sequence). CDR3 DNA: TGTGCCAGCAGTTTTAGGGCTAGCGGGAGAGGGGGAATCACAGATACGCAGTATTTT. Its protein product is CASSFRASGRGGITDTQYF.